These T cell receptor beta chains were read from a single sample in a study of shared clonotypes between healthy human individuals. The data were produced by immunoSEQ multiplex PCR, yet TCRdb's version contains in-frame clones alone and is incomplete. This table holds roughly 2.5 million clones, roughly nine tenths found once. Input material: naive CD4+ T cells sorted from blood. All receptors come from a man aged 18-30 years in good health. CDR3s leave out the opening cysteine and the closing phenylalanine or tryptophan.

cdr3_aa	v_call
ASSPGQGAFGNEKLF	TRBV18
ASSLEMGAGTYEQY	TRBV28
ASSIRVSNQPQH	TRBV19
ASSLEGTSGGADTDTQY	TRBV5-1
ASSQDPSSGRALDGELF	TRBV4-3
ASGSGQTYSYEQY	TRBV12-5
AISALGVVYGYT	TRBV10-3
ASSSFQDPYQETQY	TRBV5-6
ASSLATAAVLKDTQY	TRBV7-6
ASSLTGMNTEAF	TRBV28
ASSRTGDYGYT	TRBV7-2
AISESISPQH	TRBV10-3
ASSLEQATNEKLF	TRBV5-4
ASRKYTGELF	TRBV6-1
AWGGGNTDTQY	TRBV30
ASSLIGANTEAF	TRBV5-4
SVAWGGEQY	TRBV29-1
ASSLSRGPYEQY	TRBV5-1
ARTRQGIEPQH	TRBV21-1
ASSLDGPDEKLF	TRBV7-9
ASSDTGDEREKLF	TRBV6-5
AISVTEVYGYT	TRBV10-3
AWSYPNTGLGYT	TRBV30